Shown below are 8 T cell receptor beta chains from a single sample sequenced in a study of T-cell reconstitution after alpha-beta-depleted transplantation in children. Researchers prepared the TCRbeta library using unique molecular identifiers, the study reports. TCRdb independently ran MiXCR on the PCR reads; one entry per CDR3 protein. The table records about 310,000 distinct CDR3 sequences, around 20% of them present only once. The sample in question was PBMCs, mostly from graft donor cells, obtained 180 days after TCRalphabeta/CD19-depleted stem cell transplant. The receptors stem from a male patient aged 5 to 17 who had a stem cell transplant for acute lymphoblastic leukemia, so the T cells may come from the graft donor.

V is TRBV5-1 and J is TRBJ2-1; D unresolved. This CDR3 region has 15 residues. The germline CDR1 and CDR2 sequences are SGHRS and YFSETQ. V dropped 3 bases and J dropped 7 bases, with 17 bases sitting between them. CDR3 protein: CASSSYRRSRNEQFF. The CDR3 bases are TGCGCCAGCAGCTCCTACCGTAGAAGTCGGAATGAGCAGTTCTTC.

This clonotype occurred a few times. A read error may account for a junction end that differs from germline. The rearrangement uses TRBV12-3 or TRBV12-4 and TRBJ2-1; D uncertain. CDR3 size: 14 residues. The CDR3: CASSLVLPYNEQFF. In nucleotides, the CDR3 is TGTGCCAGCAGCTTAGTACTACCCTACAATGAGCAGTTCTTC.

The chain recombines TRBV7-9 with TRBJ2-7; a weak D match, TRBD1 (6 bases). CDR1 is SEHNR and CDR2 is FQNEAQ in the germline V gene (reference sequence). The V end lost 7 bases, the J end lost 6 bases, and 13 bases lay between the germline ends. This CDR3 region has 12 residues. The CDR3 spells CASNHRAGEQYF. For the CDR3, the DNA is TGTGCCAGCAATCACAGGGCTGGCGAGCAGTACTTC.

V gene TRBV20-1 combines with J gene TRBJ1-1, with a weak D call TRBD1 (5 bases). Trimming stripped 5 bases from V and 11 bases from J, with 18 bases between. This CDR3 is built from 12 residues. The germline V gene encodes CDR1 DFQATT and CDR2 SNEGSKA (reference sequence). CDR3: CSARTGWLEAFF. The CDR3 nucleotides are TGCAGTGCTCGAACAGGTTGGCTGGAGGCTTTCTTT.

This clonotype was detected only a few times. J is TRBJ2-3 and V is TRBV10-3, with TRBD2 matching 9 bases. Per germline, CDR1 ENHRY and CDR2 SYGVKD. This CDR3 comprises 12 residues. V lost 10 bases, J lost 6 bases, and 5 bases stayed unmatched. Written as DNA, the CDR3 is TGTGCCAAGACTAGCGGCGAGGATACGCAGTATTTT. Its translation: CAKTSGEDTQYF.

The chain has TRBV20-1 and TRBJ2-7; D is perhaps TRBD2 (5 bases). The V end was cut by 1 base, the J end by 2 bases, with 12 bases between. Germline assignment: CDR1 DFQATT and CDR2 SNEGSKA (reference sequence). This CDR3 is built from 14 residues. The CDR3: CSARGEWLTYEQYF. The DNA for the CDR3 is TGCAGTGCTAGAGGGGAGTGGTTGACCTACGAGCAGTACTTC.

The chain uses TRBV4-1 and TRBJ2-1; TRBD2 matches at 13 bases. Germline CDR1 MGHRA, CDR2 YSYEKL. The V segment lost 6 bases and the J segment 5 bases; nucleotides outside the gene matches: 7. CDR3 length: 16 amino acids. CDR3 in DNA: TGCGCCAGCAGGCGCATCGGGACTAGCGGGAACAATGAGCAGTTCTTC. Its protein product is CASRRIGTSGNNEQFF.

This clonotype was picked up a small number of times. The genes are TRBV12-3 or TRBV12-4 and TRBJ2-7; weak D call: TRBD2 (6 bases). V lost 5 bases and J 6 bases, leaving 17 bases between the germline ends. The CDR3 runs to 14 residues. CDR3 residues: CASSASGLYGEQYF. The DNA for the CDR3 is TGTGCCAGCAGTGCCTCGGGACTTTACGGCGAGCAGTACTTC.